This TCR beta chain is drawn from a study of Graves' ophthalmopathy and Graves' hyperthyroidism. TCR beta CDR3 amplification used RNA transcripts. The authors performed first-round RT-PCR with HTBI primers and then a second-round multiplex PCR. Using its own MiXCR run on the multiplex PCR reads, TCRdb lists one record per CDR3 protein. This table holds approximately 640,000 distinct CDR3 sequences, over 40% found once. The CDR3 runs 13 residues. Trimming cost V 6 bases and J 8 bases, with 14 bases left between them. Germline V CDR1 and CDR2: SQVTM, ANQGSEA. This clonotype was recorded many times. The TCR comes from an adult man with Graves' ophthalmopathy. Sequencing was carried out using peripheral blood. This rearrangement joins TRBV29-1 to TRBJ1-6, with TRBD1 as a possible D gene (6 bases). This CDR3 is CSVGRGGDSPLHF. The CDR3 DNA reads TGCAGCGTGGGCCGGGGGGGCGATTCACCCCTCCACTTT.